The rows below give T cell receptor beta chains drawn from one sample of a study of blood T cell repertoires in COVID-19. Measured with immunoSEQ multiplex PCR; TCRdb has only the in-frame clones, and not every one. The sample has about 120,000 clones; 80% to 90% are singletons. Sequencing used peripheral blood. These receptors were obtained from a man aged 65 to 79 with active or convalescent COVID-19. Both conserved end residues are part of each CDR3. A D gene is named only where the DNA matches it firmly. Clone size is stated in some rows and not others, as once, few, many or a class when expanded.

CDR3 length	V gene	clone size	D gene	J gene	CDR3 protein	CDR3 DNA
17	TRBV28	-	-	TRBJ2-6	CASSGAQSTAGANVLTF	TGTGCCAGCAGTGGGGCCCAGTCAACTGCTGGGGCCAACGTCCTGACTTTC
15	TRBV3-1/TRBV3-2	few	TRBD2	TRBJ2-1	CASSQEGSSGSKQFF	TGTGCCAGCAGCCAAGAGGGGTCTAGCGGGAGTAAGCAGTTCTTC
14	TRBV6-6	few	-	TRBJ1-4	CASSYPEGNEKLFF	TGTGCCAGCAGTTACCCCGAGGGAAATGAAAAACTGTTTTTT
17	TRBV28	-	TRBD1	TRBJ1-4	CASSPGGTGQRAEKLFF	TGTGCCAGCAGTCCGGGGGGGACAGGGCAGAGGGCCGAAAAACTGTTTTTT
15	TRBV15	-	-	TRBJ2-5	CATSRPPGGQETQYF	TGTGCCACCAGCAGGCCACCAGGAGGGCAAGAGACCCAGTACTTC
13	TRBV27	-	TRBD1	TRBJ2-7	CASSLGTAYEQYF	TGTGCCAGCAGTCTCGGGACAGCCTACGAGCAGTACTTC
14	TRBV7-3	-	TRBD1	TRBJ2-3	CASSLDRSTDTQYF	TGTGCCAGCAGCTTGGACAGGAGCACAGATACGCAGTATTTT
15	TRBV7-9	once	TRBD1	TRBJ2-5	CASSAGQGREETQYF	TGTGCCAGCAGCGCTGGACAGGGACGGGAAGAGACCCAGTACTTC
15	TRBV7-6	-	TRBD1	TRBJ1-5	CASSLGQGADQPQHF	TGTGCCAGCAGCTTAGGACAGGGGGCAGATCAGCCCCAGCATTTT
14	TRBV19	-	-	TRBJ1-1	CASLYRSTNTEAFF	TGTGCCAGTCTCTACCGCTCAACGAACACTGAAGCTTTCTTT
16	TRBV3-1/TRBV3-2	-	TRBD1	TRBJ2-1	CASSPDPTGARGEQFF	TGTGCCAGCAGCCCAGACCCGACAGGGGCGAGAGGTGAGCAGTTCTTC
16	TRBV21-1	-	-	TRBJ2-7	CASSKMASGPAYEQYF	TGTGCCAGCAGCAAAATGGCTAGCGGGCCAGCCTACGAGCAGTACTTC
12	TRBV6-6	-	-	TRBJ1-5	CASRQGREPQHF	TGTGCCAGCAGGCAGGGGAGAGAGCCCCAGCATTTT
13	TRBV15	-	-	TRBJ1-2	CATSFPAGGGYTF	TGTGCCACCTCCTTCCCGGCGGGGGGGGGCTACACCTTC
12	TRBV19	-	TRBD1	TRBJ1-1	CASRTGMADAFF	TGTGCCAGTCGGACAGGGATGGCCGACGCTTTCTTT